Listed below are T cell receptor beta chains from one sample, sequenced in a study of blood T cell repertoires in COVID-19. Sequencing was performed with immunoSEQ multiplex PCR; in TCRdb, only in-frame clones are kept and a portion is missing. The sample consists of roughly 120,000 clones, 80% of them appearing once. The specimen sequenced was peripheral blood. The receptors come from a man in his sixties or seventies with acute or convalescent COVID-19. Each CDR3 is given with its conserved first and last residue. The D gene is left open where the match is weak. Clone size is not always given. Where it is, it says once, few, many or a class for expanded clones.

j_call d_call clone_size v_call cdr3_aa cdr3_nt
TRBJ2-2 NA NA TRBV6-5 CASRSNTNTGELFF TGTGCCAGCAGATCCAACACGAACACCGGGGAGCTGTTTTTT
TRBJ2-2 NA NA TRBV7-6 CASGQTNTGELFF TGTGCCAGCGGACAGACGAACACCGGGGAGCTGTTTTTT
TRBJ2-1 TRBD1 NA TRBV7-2 CATKRRQGEYNEQFF TGTGCCACCAAGAGGCGGCAGGGGGAATACAATGAGCAGTTCTTC
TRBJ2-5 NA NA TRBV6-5 CASSYGPFRETQYF TGTGCCAGCAGTTACGGGCCTTTTCGAGAGACCCAGTACTTC
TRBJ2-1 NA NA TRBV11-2 CASSLQGILNNEQFF TGTGCCAGCAGCCTACAGGGTATTCTGAACAATGAGCAGTTCTTC
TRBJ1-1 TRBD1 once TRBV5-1 CASSGTDRDTEAFF TGCGCCAGCAGCGGGACGGACAGGGACACTGAAGCTTTCTTT
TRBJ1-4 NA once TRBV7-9 CASTSTAGREKLFF TGTGCCAGCACCTCCACGGCGGGGAGGGAAAAACTGTTTTTT
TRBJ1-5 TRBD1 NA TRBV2 CASSGTGGRDQPQHF TGTGCCAGCAGTGGGACAGGGGGCAGGGATCAGCCCCAGCATTTT
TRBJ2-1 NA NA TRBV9 CASSPRQTNIYNEQFF TGTGCCAGCAGCCCCCGACAAACCAATATTTACAATGAGCAGTTCTTC
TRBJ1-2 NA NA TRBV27 CASSFRGGEGYTF TGTGCCAGCAGTTTCCGAGGGGGAGAGGGCTACACCTTC
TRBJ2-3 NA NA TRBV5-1 CASSFAGQGTTDTQYF TGCGCCAGCAGCTTCGCGGGCCAGGGGACCACAGATACGCAGTATTTT
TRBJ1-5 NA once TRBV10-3 CAISPGGSSNQPQHF TGTGCCATCAGTCCCGGGGGGTCGAGCAATCAGCCCCAGCATTTT
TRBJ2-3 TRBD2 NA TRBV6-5 CASRLAGIADTQYF TGTGCCAGTCGACTAGCGGGGATAGCAGATACGCAGTATTTT
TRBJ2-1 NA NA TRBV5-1 CASSLGTGGTGRGQFF TGCGCCAGCAGCTTAGGTACCGGAGGGACTGGTCGTGGGCAGTTCTTC
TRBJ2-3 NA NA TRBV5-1 CASSLPRDTQYF TGCGCCAGCAGCTTGCCTCGGGATACGCAGTATTTT
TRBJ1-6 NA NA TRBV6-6 CASSPVTSYSYNSPLHF TGTGCCAGCAGTCCCGTGACAAGCTACTCCTATAATTCACCCCTCCACTTT